The 17 T cell receptor beta chains below were found in one sample sequenced in a study of T cell responses to AZD1222 COVID-19 vaccine. The method was immunoSEQ multiplex PCR; TCRdb's version includes in-frame clones alone and lacks a portion of them. Here the sample spans almost 35,000 clones, approximately 91% being singletons. Sample: peripheral blood, taken on day 0 of AZD1222 vaccination. Every receptor here comes from an adult in good health.

The CDR3 loop reads CASRQTANTEAFF. The DNA of the CDR3 is TGTGCCAGCAGACAGACAGCGAACACTGAAGCTTTCTTT. The V call is TRBV6-5, the J call TRBJ1-1; weak D call: TRBD1 (5 bases). This CDR3 region has 13 residues. V dropped 6 bases and J dropped 1 base, with 9 bases sitting between them. From germline, CDR1 is MNHEY and CDR2 SVGAGI.

The chain is built from TRBV2 and TRBJ2-1, with unresolved D. V was shortened by 8 bases and J by 8 bases, with 13 bases between the two germline ends. This CDR3 is 12 amino acids long. CDR1 is SNHLY and CDR2 is FYNNEI in the germline V gene. Written as DNA, the CDR3 is TGTGCCAGCCGCCCCCAAGGCTATGAGCAGTTCTTC. It is translated as CASRPQGYEQFF.

The chain joins TRBV6-5 to TRBJ1-1; no definite D call. The CDR3 sequence is 15 residues long. The germline CDR1 and CDR2 sequences are MNHEY and SVGAGI. V was shortened by 2 bases and J by 1 base, with 11 bases between the two germline ends. DNA for the CDR3: TGTGCCAGCAGTTACAGGAAAGGGTGGAACACTGAAGCTTTCTTT. Its protein is CASSYRKGWNTEAFF.

V and J are TRBV5-1 and TRBJ2-4; D may be TRBD1 or TRBD2 (5 bases each). The CDR3 runs to 14 residues. Germline assignment: CDR1 SGHRS and CDR2 YFSETQ. The V end lost 2 bases, the J end lost 6 bases, and 12 bases lay between the germline ends. The CDR3 spells CASSLAGTGNIQYF. In DNA form, the CDR3 reads TGCGCCAGCAGCTTAGCCGGGACGGGAAACATTCAGTACTTC.

The chain links TRBV11-2 to TRBJ2-2; the D is unclear. The CDR3 is made up of 18 amino acids. CDR1 and CDR2 (germline): SGHAT, FQNNGV. V dropped 0 bases and J dropped 7 bases, with 21 bases sitting between them. The CDR3 DNA follows: TGTGCCAGCAGCTTAGAGTTTTTGGCGAGTTATAAGGGCGGGGAGCTGTTTTTT. Translation: CASSLEFLASYKGGELFF.

The chain carries TRBV6-2 or TRBV6-3 and TRBJ2-2; D gene unclear. Trimming took off 2 bases at V and 5 bases at J, with 12 bases between the two ends. The germline V gene has CDR1 MNHEY and CDR2 SVGEGT. The CDR3 length is 15 residues. CDR3 sequence: CASSYQLVTTGELFF. CDR3 nucleotide sequence: TGTGCCAGCAGTTACCAGTTAGTTACGACCGGGGAGCTGTTTTTT.

This clone was counted once. The chain carries TRBV11-2 and TRBJ2-5; 8 bases agree with TRBD2. CDR1 is SGHAT, CDR2 FQNNGV, per germline. The ends lost 5 bases at V and 0 bases at J; junction bases unmatched: 8. The CDR3 length is 16 residues. Written as DNA, the CDR3 is TGTGCCAGCAGCCGGGGGGGGGCTATGTACCAAGAGACCCAGTACTTC. This codes for CASSRGGAMYQETQYF. Using reference TRBV11-2 and TRBJ2-5 for the parts outside the CDR3, the full variable domain is EAGVAQSPRYKIIEKRQSVAFWCNPISGHATLYWYQQILGQGPKLLIQFQNNGVVDDSQLPKDRFSAERLKGVDSTLKIQPAKLEDSAVYLCASSRGGAMYQETQYFGPGTRLLVL.

The chain employs TRBV29-1 and TRBJ2-7; 8 bases agree with TRBD1. CDR1 and CDR2 (germline): SQVTM, ANQGSEA. The CDR3 extends over 14 amino acids. The trim removed 2 bases at V and 6 bases at J, leaving 9 bases unmatched. The CDR3 nucleotides are TGCAGCGTTGAAAGGTGGCAGGGGGCAGGCGAGCAGTACTTC. This encodes CSVERWQGAGEQYF.

V and J are TRBV5-1 and TRBJ1-2, with D possibly matching TRBD1 (6 bases). Deletions cut 1 base from V and 5 bases from J, with 12 bases between. Germline V gives CDR1 SGHRS, CDR2 YFSETQ. The CDR3 extends over 14 amino acids. Written as DNA, the CDR3 is TGCGCCAGCAGCTTGTTGGGGGCAGAGTATGGCTACACCTTC. Its translation is CASSLLGAEYGYTF.

This chain links TRBV7-3 with TRBJ2-1, with a weak D call TRBD2 (6 bases). V lost 5 bases and J lost 10, with 15 bases in between. CDR3 length equals 13 residues. Germline V gene sequence: CDR1 SGHTA, CDR2 FQGTGA. The CDR3 region has the DNA TGTGCCAGCAGCACACATTCTGGGGGGGAGCAGTTCTTC. As protein: CASSTHSGGEQFF.

The CDR3 nucleotides are TGCGCCAGCAGCCAAACCGGGACAGGGGGCGGAAACACCATATATTTT. Protein sequence: CASSQTGTGGGNTIYF. This rearrangement joins TRBV4-1 to TRBJ1-3; 12 nucleotides match TRBD1. From germline, CDR1 is MGHRA and CDR2 YSYEKL. V was pared by 2 bases and J by 4 bases, with 3 bases of the junction left unmatched. The CDR3 runs 16 residues.

J is TRBJ1-1 and V is TRBV6-1; no clear D gene. The CDR3 is made up of 12 amino acids. Germline CDR1 and CDR2: MNHNS and SASEGT. V was cut by 2 bases and J by 3 bases, with 4 bases left in between. CDR3 residues: CASSEPDTEAFF. The CDR3, as DNA: TGTGCCAGCAGTGAACCTGACACTGAAGCTTTCTTT.

The chain couples TRBV10-3 to TRBJ1-5, with TRBD1 identical over 8 bases. CDR3 length equals 15 residues. V gave up 2 bases and J gave up 2 bases; unmatched junction bases: 2. Germline lookup yields CDR1 ENHRY and CDR2 SYGVKD. CDR3 in DNA: TGTGCCATCAGTGAGGGACAGGGACGCAATCAGCCCCAGCATTTT. Residues: CAISEGQGRNQPQHF.

V gene TRBV6-5 combines with J gene TRBJ2-3, with no clear D. Germline assignment: CDR1 MNHEY and CDR2 SVGAGI. The CDR3 runs to 15 residues. Trimming took off 7 bases at V and 0 bases at J, with 14 bases between the two ends. The CDR3 protein is CASTHGDISTDTQYF. The CDR3 DNA is TGTGCCAGCACCCACGGAGACATTAGCACAGATACGCAGTATTTT.

This chain links TRBV10-1 with TRBJ1-1, with D unclear. The CDR3 runs 12 residues. Deletions cut 1 base from V and 8 bases from J, with 8 bases between. Germline CDR1 and CDR2: WNHNN and SYGVQD (reference sequence). The CDR3 nucleotides read TGCGCCAGCAGTGAGTATGGGGAAGAAGCTTTCTTT. Its protein product is CASSEYGEEAFF.

The chain is built from TRBV5-1 and TRBJ1-3; 8 bases map to TRBD1. Germline V CDR1 and CDR2: SGHRS, YFSETQ. The J segment lost 0 bases and the V segment lost 4 bases, leaving 3 bases of the junction unmatched. The CDR3 runs to 15 residues. The CDR3 nucleotides are TGCGCCAGCAGCCGCACAGGGGGCTCTGGAAACACCATATATTTT. Protein: CASSRTGGSGNTIYF.

The chain joins TRBV4-2 to TRBJ2-1; TRBD2 matches 9 bases. The germline gives CDR1 LGHNA, CDR2 YNFKEQ. With 4 bases clipped from V and 1 base from J, the junction kept 11 bases outside the gene matches. The CDR3 is 18 residues long. The CDR3 protein is CASSLTRGGAGSYNEQFF. Written as DNA, the CDR3 is TGTGCCAGCAGCCTTACCCGCGGGGGGGCCGGGTCCTACAATGAGCAGTTCTTC.